The rows below give T cell receptor beta chains drawn from one sample of a study of blood T cell repertoires in COVID-19. Measured with immunoSEQ multiplex PCR; TCRdb has only the in-frame clones, and not every one. The profile shows some 460,000 clones, 87% of them singletons. Sequences were obtained from PBMCs or T cells enriched from blood (not recorded which). These TCRs come from a woman under 30 who had recovered from COVID-19. The CDR3 runs from the conserved cysteine through the conserved F or W. A D gene is named only where the DNA matches it firmly. Not every row has a clone size; where given, it reads once, few, many or a size class.

clone_size: once; v_call: TRBV27; j_call: TRBJ1-1; d_call: -; cdr3_nt: TGTGCCAGCAGTTTATCGACAGTGCTCCGGGACACTGAAGCTTTCTTT; cdr3_aa: CASSLSTVLRDTEAFF
clone_size: -; v_call: TRBV2; j_call: TRBJ1-3; d_call: -; cdr3_nt: TGTGCCAGCAGTGCAATGGCCGGGGGAAACACCATATATTTT; cdr3_aa: CASSAMAGGNTIYF
clone_size: -; v_call: TRBV2; j_call: TRBJ2-2; d_call: -; cdr3_nt: TGTGCCAGCAAACAAACCGGGGAGCTGTTTTTT; cdr3_aa: CASKQTGELFF
clone_size: -; v_call: TRBV4-1; j_call: TRBJ2-3; d_call: TRBD2; cdr3_nt: TGCGCCAGCAGCCAACCACGCGGACTAGCGGGAGATACGCAGTATTTT; cdr3_aa: CASSQPRGLAGDTQYF
clone_size: -; v_call: TRBV4-1; j_call: TRBJ2-7; d_call: -; cdr3_nt: TGCGCCAGCAGCCAAGATCTCCAGGTCGGCGAGCAGTACTTC; cdr3_aa: CASSQDLQVGEQYF
clone_size: -; v_call: TRBV5-1; j_call: TRBJ2-3; d_call: TRBD1; cdr3_nt: TGCGCCAGCAGAGGGGGCAGGGGCGCAGATACGCAGTATTTT; cdr3_aa: CASRGGRGADTQYF
clone_size: once; v_call: TRBV28; j_call: TRBJ2-1; d_call: TRBD1; cdr3_nt: TGTGCCAGCGTTCTTAGTCGGGACAGCTCCTACAATGAGCAGTTCTTC; cdr3_aa: CASVLSRDSSYNEQFF
clone_size: -; v_call: TRBV21-1; j_call: TRBJ2-4; d_call: -; cdr3_nt: TGTGCCAGCAGCAAAGCGCTGGGCGGAGGCCTGGGCCTAAGCGGCAAAAACATTCAGTACTTC; cdr3_aa: CASSKALGGGLGLSGKNIQYF
clone_size: -; v_call: TRBV27; j_call: TRBJ1-1; d_call: -; cdr3_nt: TGTGCCAGCAGTTCCTGGACAGATATGAACACTGAAGCTTTCTTT; cdr3_aa: CASSSWTDMNTEAFF
clone_size: -; v_call: TRBV5-4; j_call: TRBJ2-7; d_call: TRBD2; cdr3_nt: TGTGCCAGCAGCGGGGGGGGACTAGCGGCCGAGCAGTACTTC; cdr3_aa: CASSGGGLAAEQYF
clone_size: -; v_call: TRBV7-9; j_call: TRBJ1-5; d_call: TRBD1; cdr3_nt: TGTGCCAGCAGCTTCCCCGTGGGACAGGGGGAGGGTAGCAATCAGCCCCAGCATTTT; cdr3_aa: CASSFPVGQGEGSNQPQHF
clone_size: -; v_call: TRBV9; j_call: TRBJ1-1; d_call: -; cdr3_nt: TGTGCCAGCAGCTTGGAGGCTGGGACTGAAGCTTTCTTT; cdr3_aa: CASSLEAGTEAFF
clone_size: -; v_call: TRBV29-1; j_call: TRBJ2-2; d_call: TRBD1; cdr3_nt: TGCAGCGTCAGGGACAGGGCCGGGGAGCTGTTTTTT; cdr3_aa: CSVRDRAGELFF
clone_size: -; v_call: TRBV28; j_call: TRBJ1-2; d_call: TRBD1; cdr3_nt: TGTGCCAGCGCCCGACAGGGGGTCGACTATGGCTACACCTTC; cdr3_aa: CASARQGVDYGYTF
clone_size: -; v_call: TRBV7-8; j_call: TRBJ1-4; d_call: -; cdr3_nt: TGTGCCAGCAGCCGGTCTGTTCCTAATGAAAAACTGTTTTTT; cdr3_aa: CASSRSVPNEKLFF
clone_size: -; v_call: TRBV6-1; j_call: TRBJ1-1; d_call: -; cdr3_nt: TGTGCCAGCAGTGAAATAAGGGACACCACTGAAGCTTTCTTT; cdr3_aa: CASSEIRDTTEAFF
clone_size: -; v_call: TRBV5-1; j_call: TRBJ2-1; d_call: TRBD2; cdr3_nt: TGCGCCAGCAGCATTAGCGGGGGGGCCGGGAGCTACAATGAGCAGTTCTTC; cdr3_aa: CASSISGGAGSYNEQFF
clone_size: -; v_call: TRBV2; j_call: TRBJ1-6; d_call: TRBD1; cdr3_nt: TGTGCCAGAAGACCCAGGGGGCCCGATGAGGTCCGCAATTCACCCCTCCACTTT; cdr3_aa: CARRPRGPDEVRNSPLHF
clone_size: -; v_call: TRBV5-1; j_call: TRBJ2-1; d_call: -; cdr3_nt: TGCGCCAGCAGCACTGACTTGAGCTCCTACAATGAGCAGTTCTTC; cdr3_aa: CASSTDLSSYNEQFF
clone_size: -; v_call: TRBV27; j_call: TRBJ1-5; d_call: TRBD1; cdr3_nt: TGTGCCAGCCCTGACAGGGGCAATCAGCCCCAGCATTTT; cdr3_aa: CASPDRGNQPQHF
clone_size: few; v_call: TRBV6-2/TRBV6-3; j_call: TRBJ1-5; d_call: TRBD1; cdr3_nt: TGTGCCAGCAGTTACTCTTACACCGGGACAGGCAATCAGCCCCAGCATTTT; cdr3_aa: CASSYSYTGTGNQPQHF
clone_size: few; v_call: TRBV4-2; j_call: TRBJ1-6; d_call: -; cdr3_nt: TGTGCCAGCAGCCAAGAGGCAGATTCACCCCTCCACTTT; cdr3_aa: CASSQEADSPLHF
clone_size: once; v_call: TRBV6-5; j_call: TRBJ1-2; d_call: -; cdr3_nt: TGTGCCACCCCCGGGACCCACAGGGCCTATGGCTACACCTTC; cdr3_aa: CATPGTHRAYGYTF
clone_size: few; v_call: TRBV14; j_call: TRBJ1-1; d_call: -; cdr3_nt: TGTGCCAGCAGCCCCCGTTCCGGGGGGAGGACTGAAGCTTTCTTT; cdr3_aa: CASSPRSGGRTEAFF
clone_size: -; v_call: TRBV18; j_call: TRBJ2-1; d_call: TRBD1; cdr3_nt: TGTGCCAGCTCACCCTTTGGGACAGGGGGGTACAATGAGCAGTTCTTC; cdr3_aa: CASSPFGTGGYNEQFF
clone_size: -; v_call: TRBV6-5; j_call: TRBJ1-2; d_call: -; cdr3_nt: TGTGCCAGCATAGGAGGCGGGGGCTACACCTTC; cdr3_aa: CASIGGGGYTF
clone_size: -; v_call: TRBV5-1; j_call: TRBJ2-5; d_call: TRBD1; cdr3_nt: TGCGCCAGCAGGGCCGGGACAGAACAAGAGACCCAGTACTTC; cdr3_aa: CASRAGTEQETQYF
clone_size: -; v_call: TRBV28; j_call: TRBJ2-1; d_call: -; cdr3_nt: TGTGCCAGCAGTCTGTCAGGGAACCCCCTTTACAATGAGCAGTTCTTC; cdr3_aa: CASSLSGNPLYNEQFF
clone_size: once; v_call: TRBV28; j_call: TRBJ2-4; d_call: TRBD1; cdr3_nt: TGTGCCAGCAGTTTATTCGACAGGGGGCTTACCAAAAACATTCAGTACTTC; cdr3_aa: CASSLFDRGLTKNIQYF
clone_size: -; v_call: TRBV6-5; j_call: TRBJ1-1; d_call: TRBD1; cdr3_nt: TGTGCCAGCGCGAGGCAGGGGGGCACTGAAGCTTTCTTT; cdr3_aa: CASARQGGTEAFF
clone_size: -; v_call: TRBV10-3; j_call: TRBJ2-7; d_call: TRBD1; cdr3_nt: TGTGCCATCAGTACGGGACAGACTTCCTACGAGCAGTACTTC; cdr3_aa: CAISTGQTSYEQYF
clone_size: -; v_call: TRBV7-8; j_call: TRBJ1-2; d_call: TRBD1; cdr3_nt: TGTGCCAGCAGCCTCGGGACAGGGGATGGTTATGGCTACACCTTC; cdr3_aa: CASSLGTGDGYGYTF
clone_size: -; v_call: TRBV4-1; j_call: TRBJ2-3; d_call: TRBD2; cdr3_nt: TGCGCCAGCAGCCAAGATCGACTAGCGGGGCCCACAGATACGCAGTATTTT; cdr3_aa: CASSQDRLAGPTDTQYF
clone_size: -; v_call: TRBV7-8; j_call: TRBJ1-1; d_call: -; cdr3_nt: TGTGCCAGCAGCTTAGTCAGCGGGAACACTGAAGCTTTCTTT; cdr3_aa: CASSLVSGNTEAFF
clone_size: -; v_call: TRBV6-5; j_call: TRBJ1-1; d_call: TRBD1; cdr3_nt: TGTGCCAGCAGTTACTCCCGGACAGGCCGTACTGAAGCTTTCTTT; cdr3_aa: CASSYSRTGRTEAFF
clone_size: -; v_call: TRBV2; j_call: TRBJ1-2; d_call: -; cdr3_nt: TGTGCCAGCAGTGAAGGGCACCCGACAACCTATGGCTACACCTTC; cdr3_aa: CASSEGHPTTYGYTF
clone_size: -; v_call: TRBV2; j_call: TRBJ1-1; d_call: -; cdr3_nt: TGTGCCAGGAAAACTAAACCGGGGGGCACTGAAGCTTTCTTT; cdr3_aa: CARKTKPGGTEAFF
clone_size: -; v_call: TRBV20-1; j_call: TRBJ2-5; d_call: -; cdr3_nt: TGCAGTGTAATGGCCGAGACCCAGTACTTC; cdr3_aa: CSVMAETQYF
clone_size: -; v_call: TRBV23-1; j_call: TRBJ1-6; d_call: -; cdr3_nt: TGCGCCAGCAGACCTCTAGGACTGCCATTCTTTCGGAATTCACCCCTCCACTTT; cdr3_aa: CASRPLGLPFFRNSPLHF
clone_size: once; v_call: TRBV7-2; j_call: TRBJ1-4; d_call: TRBD1; cdr3_nt: TGTGCTTCATCCAGGGGGGCGGAAAAACTGTTTTTT; cdr3_aa: CASSRGAEKLFF
clone_size: -; v_call: TRBV2; j_call: TRBJ2-7; d_call: -; cdr3_nt: TGTGCCAGCAGTGATCGCCTAGCCGGCTACGAGCAGTACTTC; cdr3_aa: CASSDRLAGYEQYF
clone_size: -; v_call: TRBV5-1; j_call: TRBJ2-5; d_call: TRBD1; cdr3_nt: TGCGCCAGCAGCATACAAGGACAGGAGCAAGAGACCCAGTACTTC; cdr3_aa: CASSIQGQEQETQYF
clone_size: -; v_call: TRBV5-1; j_call: TRBJ1-4; d_call: -; cdr3_nt: TGCGCCAGCAGCTTGGTGGCGGGGGATGAAAAACTGTTTTTT; cdr3_aa: CASSLVAGDEKLFF
clone_size: -; v_call: TRBV14; j_call: TRBJ1-2; d_call: -; cdr3_nt: TGTGCCAGCAGCCCCGGGAGGGAGGATGGCTACACCTTC; cdr3_aa: CASSPGREDGYTF
clone_size: -; v_call: TRBV12-5; j_call: TRBJ2-5; d_call: -; cdr3_nt: TGTGCTAGTGAGGAGGATAGAGCAGAGACCCAGTACTTC; cdr3_aa: CASEEDRAETQYF
clone_size: -; v_call: TRBV5-1; j_call: TRBJ1-6; d_call: -; cdr3_nt: TGCGCCAGCAGCTTGGAGGAGGGTTCACCCCTCCACTTT; cdr3_aa: CASSLEEGSPLHF
clone_size: -; v_call: TRBV5-1; j_call: TRBJ2-1; d_call: -; cdr3_nt: TGCGCCAGCAGCTTCGACAGGAACAATGAGCAGTTCTTC; cdr3_aa: CASSFDRNNEQFF
clone_size: -; v_call: TRBV4-1; j_call: TRBJ1-6; d_call: -; cdr3_nt: TGCGCCAGCAGCCAAGAAGGGGGAGTGGGGAATTCACCCCTCCACTTT; cdr3_aa: CASSQEGGVGNSPLHF
clone_size: -; v_call: TRBV2; j_call: TRBJ2-3; d_call: -; cdr3_nt: TGTGCCAGCAGGGTCAGGGTTATAGATACGCAGTATTTT; cdr3_aa: CASRVRVIDTQYF
clone_size: -; v_call: TRBV10-3; j_call: TRBJ2-6; d_call: TRBD1; cdr3_nt: TGTGCCATCAGTTCCAGGACAGGCCTCTCTGGGGCCAACGTCCTGACTTTC; cdr3_aa: CAISSRTGLSGANVLTF